The clone carrying this TCR beta chain was detected once. Clones were sequenced by immunoSEQ multiplex PCR, and TCRdb holds only the in-frame ones, with some missing. The sample includes more than 2,000 clones, approximately 30% of them seen just once. These data are taken from a study of T cells in localized non-small cell lung cancer. The material was normal lung tissue next to the tumor, obtained before any cancer treatment. The receptor was isolated from a man aged 40 to 70 with stage I lung adenocarcinoma.

The chain's CDR3 is CSVEEGFGGAYEQYF. DNA for the CDR3: TGCAGCGTTGAAGAAGGGTTCGGGGGAGCCTACGAGCAGTACTTC. The rearrangement links TRBV29-1 to TRBJ2-7; D is possibly TRBD2 (6 bases). The CDR3 covers 15 residues. Germline CDR1 SQVTM, CDR2 ANQGSEA. The V end lost 0 bases, the J end lost 2 bases, and 14 bases lay between the germline ends.